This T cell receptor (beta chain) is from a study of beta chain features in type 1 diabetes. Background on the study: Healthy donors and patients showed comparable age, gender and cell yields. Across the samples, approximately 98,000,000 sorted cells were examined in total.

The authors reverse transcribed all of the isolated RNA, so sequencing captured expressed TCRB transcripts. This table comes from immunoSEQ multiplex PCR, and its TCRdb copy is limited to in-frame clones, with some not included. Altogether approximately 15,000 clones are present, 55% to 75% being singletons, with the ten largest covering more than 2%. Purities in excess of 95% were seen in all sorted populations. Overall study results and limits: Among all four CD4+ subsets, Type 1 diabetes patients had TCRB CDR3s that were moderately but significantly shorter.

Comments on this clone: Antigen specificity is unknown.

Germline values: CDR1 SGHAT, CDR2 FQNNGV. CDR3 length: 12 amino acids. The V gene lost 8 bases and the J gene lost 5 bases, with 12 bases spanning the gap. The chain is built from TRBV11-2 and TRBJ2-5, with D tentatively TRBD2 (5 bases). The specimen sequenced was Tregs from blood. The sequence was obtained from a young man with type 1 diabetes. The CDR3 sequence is CASGRALETQYF. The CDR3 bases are TGTGCCAGCGGGCGGGCCCTGGAGACCCAGTACTTC.